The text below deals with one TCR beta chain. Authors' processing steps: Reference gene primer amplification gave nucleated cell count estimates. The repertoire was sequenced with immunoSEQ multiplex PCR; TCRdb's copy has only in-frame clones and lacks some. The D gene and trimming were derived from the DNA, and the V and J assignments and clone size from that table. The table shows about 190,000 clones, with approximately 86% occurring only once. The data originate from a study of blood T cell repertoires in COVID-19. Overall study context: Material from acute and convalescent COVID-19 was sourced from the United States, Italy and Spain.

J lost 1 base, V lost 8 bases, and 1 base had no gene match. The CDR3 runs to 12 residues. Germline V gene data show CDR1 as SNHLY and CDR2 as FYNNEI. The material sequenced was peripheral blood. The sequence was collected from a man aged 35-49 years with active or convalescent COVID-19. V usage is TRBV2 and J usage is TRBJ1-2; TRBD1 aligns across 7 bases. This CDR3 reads CASDRDNYGYTF. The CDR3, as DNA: TGTGCCAGCGACAGGGATAACTATGGCTACACCTTC. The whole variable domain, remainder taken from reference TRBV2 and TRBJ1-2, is EPEVTQTPSHQVTQMGQEVILRCVPISNHLYFYWYRQILGQKVEFLVSFYNNEISEKSEIFDDQFSVERPDGSNFTLKIRSTKLEDSAMYFCASDRDNYGYTFGSGTRLTVV.